The 18 T cell receptor beta chains given below trace back to one sample, sequenced in a study of OX40 agonist ivuxolimab in advanced cancers. Assay used: immunoSEQ multiplex PCR; TCRdb lists only in-frame clones, some missing. The sample lists 65,000 to 90,000 clones; about 90% were seen once. The starting material was CD4+ or CD8+ T cells sorted from blood, obtained in a trial of the OX40 agonist ivuxolimab. All receptors derive from an adult with an advanced solid tumor such as melanoma, head and neck, liver or kidney cancer.

The chain joins TRBV13 to TRBJ1-1; D uncertain. Trimming took 1 base from V and 1 from J, leaving 7 bases between them. The germline V gene encodes CDR1 PRHDT and CDR2 FYEKMQ (reference sequence). CDR3 size: 14 residues. CDR3: CASSLEVRNTEAFF. CDR3 coding DNA: TGTGCCAGCAGCTTAGAAGTTAGGAACACTGAAGCTTTCTTT.

The V call is TRBV30, the J call TRBJ2-2; D is perhaps TRBD2 (6 bases). Looked up from germline, CDR1 is GTSNPN and CDR2 is SVGIG (reference sequence). This CDR3 spans 14 amino acids. The ends were cut back, 6 bases at V and 6 bases at J, with 17 bases in the middle. This CDR3 reads CACFGLIRAGELFF. CDR3 in DNA: TGTGCCTGTTTCGGACTAATCCGGGCCGGGGAGCTGTTTTTT.

V is TRBV2 and J is TRBJ1-6, with no clear D. V shed 8 bases and J shed 6 bases, with 14 bases lying between them. This CDR3 has 14 residues. Per the germline V gene, CDR1 is SNHLY and CDR2 is FYNNEI. Here the CDR3 reads CASHSPPPNSPLHF. DNA for the CDR3: TGTGCCAGCCACAGTCCGCCGCCTAATTCACCCCTCCACTTT.

The chain couples TRBV9 to TRBJ2-1; 10 bases are shared with TRBD2. The CDR3 totals 19 residues. Trimming removed 4 bases from V and 7 bases from J; junction bases left unmatched: 20. The germline V gene encodes CDR1 SGDLS and CDR2 YYNGEE. CDR3 DNA sequence: TGTGCCAGCAGCCCCCGTAGGGCCCACCTAGCGGGAGAGGGGAATGAGCAGTTCTTC. Translated: CASSPRRAHLAGEGNEQFF.

This chain connects TRBV6-1 to TRBJ2-2; D ambiguous. The CDR3 sequence is 13 residues long. The germline CDR1 and CDR2 sequences are MNHNS and SASEGT. The germline V and J ends were trimmed by 6 bases and 4 bases, with 9 bases remaining between them. The CDR3 reads CASRSGATGELFF. In nucleotides, the CDR3 is TGTGCCAGCAGGTCAGGAGCCACCGGGGAGCTGTTTTTT.

The chain has TRBV28 and TRBJ2-3; 12 nucleotides agree with TRBD2. Germline V gene data show CDR1 as MDHEN and CDR2 as SYDVKM. V trimming: 4 bases; J trimming: 3 bases; junction bases outside the gene matches: 8. The CDR3 covers 17 residues. The CDR3 here is CASSSLMTSGGTDTQYF. The CDR3 coding sequence is TGTGCCAGCAGTTCTCTAATGACTAGCGGGGGAACAGATACGCAGTATTTT. The full variable domain, with the rest looked up from reference TRBV28 and TRBJ2-3, is DVKVTQSSRYLVKRTGEKVFLECVQDMDHENMFWYRQDPGLGLRLIYFSYDVKMKEKGDIPEGYSVSREKKERFSLILESASTNQTSMYLCASSSLMTSGGTDTQYFGPGTRLTVL.

The J gene is TRBJ1-2, the V gene TRBV4-1; unclear D gene. Germline loops: CDR1 MGHRA, CDR2 YSYEKL. The CDR3 has 15 amino acids. Between the trimmed V and J ends, which lost 4 bases and 0 bases, there was a span of 12 bases. The CDR3 DNA follows: TGCGCCAGCAGCCGCGAAAGTATCACTAACTATGGCTACACCTTC. Its translation: CASSRESITNYGYTF.

This chain links TRBV30 with TRBJ2-3, with D perhaps matching TRBD2 (5 bases). Trimming took off 0 bases at V and 4 bases at J, with 8 bases between the two ends. The CDR3 sequence is 13 residues long. Germline lookup yields CDR1 GTSNPN and CDR2 SVGIG (reference sequence). This chain's CDR3 is CAWSVSEPDTQYF. In nucleotides, the CDR3 is TGTGCCTGGAGTGTTAGCGAACCAGATACGCAGTATTTT.

This chain connects TRBV4-3 to TRBJ2-3; D is unclear. The CDR3 is 13 amino acids. Trimming left V 5 bases short and J 2 bases short, with 8 bases between. Germline CDR1 is LGHNA and CDR2 is YSLEER. The CDR3 here is CASSLTYTDTQYF. In DNA form, the CDR3 reads TGCGCCAGCAGCTTGACCTACACAGATACGCAGTATTTT.

CDR3 bases: TGTGCCAGCAGCTTAAACCCCCGGACGAGGGGGGCCAACGTCCTGACTTTC. It codes for CASSLNPRTRGANVLTF. The genes are TRBV7-3 and TRBJ2-6, with unresolved D. CDR3 length: 17 amino acids. Germline CDR1 reads SGHTA; CDR2 reads FQGTGA. V lost 1 base and J 4 bases, leaving 14 bases between the germline ends.

The chain joins TRBV29-1 to TRBJ2-3; 7 bases fit TRBD1. This CDR3 contains 16 residues. V was clipped by 1 base and J by 4 bases; unmatched bases: 11. Germline V CDR1 and CDR2: SQVTM, ANQGSEA. The chain's CDR3 is CSVEGMGQSIADTQYF. The CDR3 region has the DNA TGCAGCGTTGAAGGGATGGGACAGTCGATCGCAGATACGCAGTATTTT.

Only a few counts were recorded for this clone. CDR3 protein: CASSGMRGGRTGELFF. The CDR3 DNA follows: TGTGCCAGCAGTGGGATGAGGGGAGGGCGTACCGGGGAGCTGTTTTTT. This chain uses TRBV6-1 with TRBJ2-2, with 7 bases identical to TRBD2. The CDR3 runs to 16 residues. V dropped 4 bases and J dropped 5; count of bases not matched to a gene: 10. The germline V gene has CDR1 MNHNS and CDR2 SASEGT.

CDR3 in DNA: TGTGCCAGCAGCTTAGGAGGTTTTGGGACAGTCACTGAAGCTTTCTTT. Its translation is CASSLGGFGTVTEAFF. This chain uses TRBV11-2 with TRBJ1-1; 7 bases align to TRBD1. J lost 4 bases, V lost 1 base, and 9 bases had no gene match. The germline CDR1 and CDR2 sequences are SGHAT and FQNNGV. This CDR3 has 16 amino acids. Full variable domain (remainder filled in from reference TRBV11-2 and TRBJ1-1): EAGVAQSPRYKIIEKRQSVAFWCNPISGHATLYWYQQILGQGPKLLIQFQNNGVVDDSQLPKDRFSAERLKGVDSTLKIQPAKLEDSAVYLCASSLGGFGTVTEAFFGQGTRLTVV.

This clone appeared once. This chain uses TRBV4-1 with TRBJ1-1, with D uncertain. The V gene lost 5 bases and the J gene lost 4 bases, with 8 bases spanning the gap. Germline loops: CDR1 MGHRA, CDR2 YSYEKL. CDR3 length: 12 residues. The CDR3: CASSGRSTEAFF. DNA of the CDR3: TGCGCCAGCAGCGGACGGTCCACTGAAGCTTTCTTT.

Only one count was recorded for this clone. The chain couples TRBV6-5 to TRBJ2-1, with 11 bases that match TRBD2. The CDR3 sequence is 14 residues long. Trimming cost V 5 bases and J 7 bases; bases outside gene matches: 4. Germline V gives CDR1 MNHEY, CDR2 SVGAGI. The CDR3 sequence: CASSLSGGVNEQFF. For the CDR3, the DNA is TGTGCCAGCAGTCTTAGCGGGGGGGTAAATGAGCAGTTCTTC.

This clone was seen only once. The chain recombines TRBV15 with TRBJ2-1; 9 nucleotides align to TRBD2. This CDR3 comprises 15 residues. CDR1 and CDR2 from the germline V gene are LNHNV and YYDKDF (reference sequence). J lost 4 bases, V lost 6 bases, and 7 bases had no gene match. DNA for the CDR3: TGTGCCACCAGTCCCAAGCGGGGGGCATACAATGAGCAGTTCTTC. It specifies CATSPKRGAYNEQFF.

The chain joins TRBV2 to TRBJ2-6; no clear D. Trimming took off 2 bases at V and 0 bases at J, with 5 bases between the two ends. Germline V gives CDR1 SNHLY, CDR2 FYNNEI. This CDR3 comprises 15 residues. DNA for the CDR3: TGTGCCAGCAGTGAATTTGACTCTGGGGCCAACGTCCTGACTTTC. Its protein is CASSEFDSGANVLTF.

The chain couples TRBV28 to TRBJ1-3; D ambiguous. Trimming pared 8 bases from V and 8 bases from J, leaving 16 bases between. Germline V gene lookup returns CDR1 MDHEN and CDR2 SYDVKM. The CDR3 has 13 amino acids. CDR3 bases: TGTGCCAGCGGACGGGATGGGTTGTACACCATATATTTT. Its protein is CASGRDGLYTIYF.